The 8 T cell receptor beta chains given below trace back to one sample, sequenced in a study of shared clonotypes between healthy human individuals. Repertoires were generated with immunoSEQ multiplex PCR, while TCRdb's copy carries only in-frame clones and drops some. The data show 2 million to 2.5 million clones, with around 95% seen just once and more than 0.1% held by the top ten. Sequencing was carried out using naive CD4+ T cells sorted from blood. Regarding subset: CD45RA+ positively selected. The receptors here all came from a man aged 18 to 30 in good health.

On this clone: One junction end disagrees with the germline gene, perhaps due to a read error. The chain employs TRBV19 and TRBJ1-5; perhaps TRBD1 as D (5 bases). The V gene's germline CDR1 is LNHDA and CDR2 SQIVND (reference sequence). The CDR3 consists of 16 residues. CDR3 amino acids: CASTAPGQGRDQAQHF. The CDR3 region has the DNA TGTGCCAGTACCGCCCCAGGGCAGGGACGGGATCAGGCCCAGCATTTT.

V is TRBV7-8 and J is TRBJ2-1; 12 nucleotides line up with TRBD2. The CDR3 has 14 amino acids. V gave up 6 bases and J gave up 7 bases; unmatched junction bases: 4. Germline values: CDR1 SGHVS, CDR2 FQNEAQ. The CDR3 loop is CASRVTSGGNEQFF. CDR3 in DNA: TGTGCCAGCAGGGTCACTAGCGGGGGGAATGAGCAGTTCTTC.

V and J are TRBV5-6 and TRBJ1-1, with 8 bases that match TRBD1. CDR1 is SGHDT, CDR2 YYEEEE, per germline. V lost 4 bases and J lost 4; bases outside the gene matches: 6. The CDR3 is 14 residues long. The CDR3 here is CASSTDRVSTEAFF. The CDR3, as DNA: TGTGCCAGCAGCACGGACAGGGTTTCCACTGAAGCTTTCTTT.

This CDR3 reads CASSFTGQGEETQYF. In DNA, the CDR3 is TGCGCCAGCAGCTTTACGGGACAGGGAGAAGAGACCCAGTACTTC. The V call is TRBV5-1, the J call TRBJ2-5; 9 nucleotides match TRBD1. With V trimmed by 2 bases and J by 3 bases, 5 bases remained unmatched. This CDR3 has 15 amino acids. Germline loops: CDR1 SGHRS, CDR2 YFSETQ.

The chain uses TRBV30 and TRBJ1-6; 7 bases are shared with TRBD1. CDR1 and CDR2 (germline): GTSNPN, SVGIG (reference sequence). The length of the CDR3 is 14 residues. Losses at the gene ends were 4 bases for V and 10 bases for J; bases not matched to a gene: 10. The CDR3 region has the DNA TGTGCCTGGAATCGAAGGACAGGCCTATCACCCCTCCACTTT. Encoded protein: CAWNRRTGLSPLHF.

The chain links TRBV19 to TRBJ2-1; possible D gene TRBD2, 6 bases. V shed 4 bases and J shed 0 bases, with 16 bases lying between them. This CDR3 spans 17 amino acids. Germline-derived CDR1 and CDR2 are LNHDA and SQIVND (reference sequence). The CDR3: CASSKVAGISSYNEQFF. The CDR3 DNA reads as TGTGCCAGTAGTAAAGTCGCGGGAATAAGCTCCTACAATGAGCAGTTCTTC.

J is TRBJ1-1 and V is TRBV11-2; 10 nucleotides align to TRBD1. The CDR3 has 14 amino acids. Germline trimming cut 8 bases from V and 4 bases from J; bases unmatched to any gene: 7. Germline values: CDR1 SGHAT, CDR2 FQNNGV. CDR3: CASARTGGGTEAFF. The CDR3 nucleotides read TGTGCCAGCGCTCGGACAGGGGGAGGCACTGAAGCTTTCTTT. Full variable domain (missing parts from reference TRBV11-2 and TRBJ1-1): EAGVAQSPRYKIIEKRQSVAFWCNPISGHATLYWYQQILGQGPKLLIQFQNNGVVDDSQLPKDRFSAERLKGVDSTLKIQPAKLEDSAVYLCASARTGGGTEAFFGQGTRLTVV.

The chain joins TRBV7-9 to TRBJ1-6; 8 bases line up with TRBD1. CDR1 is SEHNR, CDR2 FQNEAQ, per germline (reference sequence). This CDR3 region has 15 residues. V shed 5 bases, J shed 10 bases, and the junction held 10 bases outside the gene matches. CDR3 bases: TGTGCCAGCAGCCATTCAGGGGGCGCAGCATCACCCCTCCACTTT. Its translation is CASSHSGGAASPLHF. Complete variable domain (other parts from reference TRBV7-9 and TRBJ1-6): DTGVSQNPRHKITKRGQNVTFRCDPISEHNRLYWYRQTLGQGPEFLTYFQNEAQLEKSRLLSDRFSAERPKGSFSTLEIQRTEQGDSAMYLCASSHSGGAASPLHFGNGTRLTVT.